The clone carrying this TCR beta chain was seen repeatedly, ten times or more. Its antigen is not identified. The data were obtained in a study of early T cells in non-severe SARS-CoV-2 infection. Study details: Sequenced bulk RNA came from whole blood that was unsorted, and chains were unpaired.

Study-wide findings and caveats: Matching against VDJdb likely underestimated virus-specific expansions, favoring anti-spike CD8.

Researchers attached unique molecular identifiers to individual cDNA molecules. TCRdb re-called the 5' RACE reads through MiXCR, storing one row per CDR3 protein. Of 20,000 to 25,000 distinct CDR3 sequences in the sample, roughly 4% were seen once. The germline CDR1 and CDR2 sequences are LNHDA and SQIVND (reference sequence). Losses at the gene ends were 10 bases for V and 9 bases for J; bases not matched to a gene: 6. This CDR3 has 12 residues. Sequenced input: whole blood. This clonotype was obtained from an adult who was a healthcare worker with PCR-confirmed SARS-CoV-2 infection or an uninfected control (not recorded which). V gene TRBV19 combines with J gene TRBJ2-4; the match to TRBD1 covers 10 bases. The DNA of the CDR3 is TGTGCCACCCGGACAGGGGGAAGCATTCAGTACTTC. Translating gives CATRTGGSIQYF.